What follows are 20 T cell receptor beta chains derived from one specimen sequenced in a study of blood T cells in healthy people across ages. It was with a sample-barcoded 5' primer and a J-beta primer mix that a second PCR of about 7 to 12 cycles was run. One entry per CDR3 protein, called by TCRdb with MiXCR from the 5' RACE reads. The table includes some 760,000 distinct CDR3 sequences, more than 20% detected once. The sample was also reused in another study, on T cells of mothers and their children.

Sequenced sample: blood. The receptors here all came from a boy between 10 and 17 years old in good health.

This clonotype was counted a few times. J is TRBJ2-1 and V is TRBV18; no reliable D call. Deletions cut 3 bases from V and 0 bases from J, with 9 bases between. The CDR3 spans 15 residues. Per the germline V gene, CDR1 is KGHSH and CDR2 is LQKENI. The CDR3 nucleotides are TGTGCCAGCTCACCTGAAGCGTACTCCTACAATGAGCAGTTCTTC. Its protein is CASSPEAYSYNEQFF.

The chain uses TRBV2 and TRBJ1-5; D not certain. The V gene lost 4 bases and the J gene lost 6 bases, with 7 bases spanning the gap. CDR1 is SNHLY, CDR2 FYNNEI, per germline. This CDR3 comprises 12 residues. This CDR3 is CASSAGPQPQHF. The CDR3 nucleotides are TGTGCCAGCAGTGCGGGCCCTCAGCCCCAGCATTTT.

The chain has TRBV15 and TRBJ1-4; D remains unclear. Germline V gives CDR1 LNHNV, CDR2 YYDKDF (reference sequence). V lost 0 bases and J 4 bases, leaving 9 bases between the germline ends. The CDR3 has 15 amino acids. CDR3 region: CATSRDLADNEKLFF. The CDR3 nucleotides are TGTGCCACCAGCAGAGATCTGGCGGATAATGAAAAACTGTTTTTT.

This clonotype was observed a few times. V gene TRBV29-1 combines with J gene TRBJ2-5; TRBD2 agrees at 8 bases. The J call is doubtful: the DNA matches TRBJ2-7 better. This CDR3 has 19 residues. CDR1 SQVTM and CDR2 ANQGSEA come from the germline V gene. As DNA, the CDR3 is TGCAGCGTGGAGGGCAGGAGGGATGGGGTAGCGGGGAGCTCCTACGAGCAGTACTTC. It yields the protein CSVEGRRDGVAGSSYEQYF.

The rearrangement links TRBV6-6 to TRBJ2-7, with 7 bases that match TRBD1. The CDR3 spans 13 residues. Trimming at V came to 7 bases and at J to 7 bases, leaving 10 bases not matched to a gene. CDR1 is MNHNY, CDR2 SVGAGI, per germline (reference sequence). The CDR3 DNA reads as TGTGCCAGCACAGACCAGGGGGATCGAGAGCAGTACTTC. This translates into CASTDQGDREQYF.

The chain is built from TRBV5-1 and TRBJ2-1; D remains ambiguous. Looked up from germline, CDR1 is SGHRS and CDR2 is YFSETQ. This CDR3 has 13 residues. V was cut by 0 bases and J by 9 bases, with 10 bases left in between. The CDR3 DNA is TGCGCCAGCAGCTTGGCCGGCGGTCGTGAGCAGTTCTTC. The encoded protein is CASSLAGGREQFF.

This clonotype was seen only a few times. The V and J genes are TRBV18 and TRBJ1-1; no clear D. Trimming stripped 0 bases from V and 1 base from J, with 9 bases between. Germline-derived CDR1 and CDR2 are KGHSH and LQKENI. The CDR3 runs to 15 residues. The CDR3 loop is CASSPPGQKNTEAFF. CDR3 DNA sequence: TGTGCCAGCTCACCACCGGGTCAGAAGAACACTGAAGCTTTCTTT.

The V and J genes are TRBV7-2 and TRBJ1-6, with D hard to call. The CDR3 totals 15 residues. V lost 3 bases, J lost 7 bases, and 13 bases lay in between. Looked up from germline, CDR1 is SGHTA and CDR2 is FQGNSA. CDR3 nucleotides: TGTGCCAGCAGCTTGCAGAGTCAGCCCAATTCACCCCTCCACTTT. Protein sequence: CASSLQSQPNSPLHF.

The chain couples TRBV6-6 to TRBJ2-3; D may be TRBD2 (6 bases). Trimming left V 0 bases short and J 4 bases short, with 11 bases between. The CDR3 is 15 residues long. CDR1 MNHNY and CDR2 SVGAGI come from the germline V gene (reference sequence). CDR3: CASSYSPSVPDTQYF. The CDR3, as DNA: TGTGCCAGCAGTTACTCGCCTAGCGTGCCAGATACGCAGTATTTT.

This clonotype has a handful of counts. The rearrangement uses TRBV10-3 and TRBJ1-2, with TRBD1 matching 7 bases. Germline values: CDR1 ENHRY, CDR2 SYGVKD. V was clipped by 4 bases and J by 7 bases; unmatched bases: 9. The CDR3 spans 14 residues. CDR3 region: CAISVAAGGSGYTF. The CDR3 nucleotides read TGTGCCATCAGTGTCGCCGCAGGGGGGTCTGGCTACACCTTC.

The chain couples TRBV12-3 or TRBV12-4 to TRBJ1-6, with a tentative D call TRBD1 (6 bases). The CDR3 runs to 14 residues. Trimming removed 6 bases from V and 14 bases from J, with 20 bases in between. DNA of the CDR3: TGTGCCAGCAGCCTCCGGGACACCGCTCTAACCCTCCACTTT. Its protein product is CASSLRDTALTLHF.

This clonotype showed up just a few times. The chain recombines TRBV29-1 with TRBJ2-2, with 10 nucleotides matching TRBD1. Germline V lookup: CDR1 SQVTM, CDR2 ANQGSEA. The CDR3 consists of 14 residues. V lost 3 bases, J lost 3 bases, and 1 base stayed unmatched. The CDR3: CSVDGTGDTGELFF. The CDR3 nucleotides read TGCAGCGTTGATGGGACAGGGGACACCGGGGAGCTGTTTTTT.

This chain connects TRBV27 to TRBJ2-2, with TRBD1 matching over 7 bases. Trimming took 6 bases from V and 4 from J; bases not matched to a gene: 11. The CDR3 is 16 residues long. CDR1 MNHEY and CDR2 SMNVEV come from the germline V gene (reference sequence). Written as DNA, the CDR3 is TGTGCCAGCAGCTGGGGACAGCAAATTCCCACCGGGGAGCTGTTTTTT. Its protein is CASSWGQQIPTGELFF.

The chain recombines TRBV11-2 with TRBJ2-4, with 10 bases identical to TRBD1. Germline V gene sequence: CDR1 SGHAT, CDR2 FQNNGV. The CDR3 runs to 17 residues. J lost 0 bases, V lost 1 base, and 3 bases had no gene match. The CDR3 loop is CASSLVWTGGAKNIQYF. The CDR3 DNA is TGTGCCAGCAGCTTAGTTTGGACAGGGGGAGCCAAAAACATTCAGTACTTC.

The chain is built from TRBV28 and TRBJ2-1; a weak D match, TRBD2 (5 bases). The CDR3 runs to 14 residues. Trimming took off 2 bases at V and 13 bases at J, with 18 bases between the two ends. Per germline, CDR1 MDHEN and CDR2 SYDVKM. DNA of the CDR3: TGTGCCAGCAGTTTAGGGGAGAACCAAGAGACCCAGTTCTTC. Its translation: CASSLGENQETQFF.

J is TRBJ2-5 and V is TRBV4-3; 9 positions match TRBD1. This CDR3 is built from 15 residues. Germline loops: CDR1 LGHNA, CDR2 YSLEER. The J segment lost 2 bases and the V segment lost 1 base, leaving 2 bases of the junction unmatched. The CDR3 region is CASSQVTGGQETQYF. DNA for the CDR3: TGCGCCAGCAGCCAAGTGACAGGGGGACAAGAGACCCAGTACTTC.

There are a few counts of this clonotype. The chain couples TRBV19 to TRBJ1-4; a possible D gene is TRBD1 (5 bases). Per the germline V gene, CDR1 is LNHDA and CDR2 is SQIVND (reference sequence). V was shortened by 3 bases and J by 8 bases, with 13 bases between the two germline ends. The CDR3 length is 14 residues. The CDR3 nucleotides are TGTGCCAGTAGTATCGGGACGGGGTCCGAAAAACTGTTTTTT. It encodes CASSIGTGSEKLFF.

This clonotype was seen a few times. The chain joins TRBV20-1 to TRBJ2-5; D ambiguous. The J call is doubtful: the DNA matches TRBJ2-7 better. Germline CDR1 reads DFQATT; CDR2 reads SNEGSKA (reference sequence). This CDR3 spans 12 amino acids. The CDR3 sequence: CSAGSDRYEQYF. DNA for the CDR3: TGCAGTGCTGGCTCGGACCGATACGAGCAGTACTTC.

The table lists this clonotype with many counts. Sequence at one end of the junction differs from germline and may be a read error. The chain carries TRBV7-7 and TRBJ2-1, with 8 bases lining up with TRBD2. There are 16 residues in the CDR3. From germline, CDR1 is SSHAT and CDR2 FNYEAQ (reference sequence). The CDR3 spells CASSPLSGSAYNEQFF. Here the CDR3 DNA reads TGTGCTAGCAGCCCCTTAAGCGGGAGCGCCTACAATGAGCAGTTCTTC.

In its sample, this clonotype was seen a few times. The V and J genes are TRBV6-5 and TRBJ2-2; D not certain. The CDR3 runs to 15 residues. Trimming left V 7 bases short and J 2 bases short, with 14 bases between. Germline V gene sequence: CDR1 MNHEY, CDR2 SVGAGI. The CDR3 nucleotides read TGTGCCAGCACCCCTGTTGTCGCTAACACCGGGGAGCTGTTTTTT. Translating gives CASTPVVANTGELFF.